This TCR beta chain was captured by sequencing in a study of technical replicates of blood from a few donors. Method: immunoSEQ multiplex PCR; TCRdb's copy keeps in-frame clones and lacks some. The data show roughly 92,000 clones, about 95% seen once. CDR1 and CDR2 (germline): SGHNT, YYREEE (reference sequence). V dropped 5 bases and J dropped 3 bases, with 11 bases sitting between them. CDR3 length: 13 residues. This TCR was sampled from a human donor in good health. The rearrangement links TRBV5-4 to TRBJ1-1; D is perhaps TRBD1 (6 bases). Material: T cells isolated from PBMCs. The CDR3 protein is CASRAGVDTEAFF. In DNA form, the CDR3 reads TGTGCCAGCAGGGCAGGGGTAGACACTGAAGCTTTCTTT.